Listed below are T cell receptor beta chains from one sample, sequenced in a study of blood T cell repertoires in COVID-19. Measured with immunoSEQ multiplex PCR; TCRdb has only the in-frame clones, and not every one. The table shows more than 300,000 clones, with 85% to 90% occurring only once. Input material: peripheral blood. These receptors were obtained from a woman aged 70-85 years with COVID-19, enrolled during active disease. Both conserved end residues are part of each CDR3. D genes are given only for firm matches. Some rows mark clone size as missing; the rest say once, few, many or name a class of expanded clone.

TGTGCCAGCGGGGCGCGGAACACTGAAGCTTTCTTT | CASGARNTEAFF | TRBV2 | - | once | TRBJ1-1
TGTGCCAGCAGCAAAGGCAGGGCTCCTGGCTACACCTTC | CASSKGRAPGYTF | TRBV3-1/TRBV3-2 | - | - | TRBJ1-2
TGTGCCAGCAGCTTAGGAGGAGGTGGCGGGGAGCTGTTTTTT | CASSLGGGGGELFF | TRBV11-3 | - | - | TRBJ2-2
TGTGCCAGCAGTTCCCTCGGACAGGGCAGCAGCGAGCAGTACTTC | CASSSLGQGSSEQYF | TRBV28 | TRBD1 | - | TRBJ2-7
TGTGCCAGCAGCCAAGAAGTCCGGGAGCAGTACTTC | CASSQEVREQYF | TRBV3-1/TRBV3-2 | - | - | TRBJ2-7
TGCGCCAGCAGGACTAGCGGGGGAGTCACCGGGGAGCTGTTTTTT | CASRTSGGVTGELFF | TRBV5-1 | TRBD2 | - | TRBJ2-2
TGTGCCTGGAGCGGGTACGAGCAGTACTTC | CAWSGYEQYF | TRBV30 | - | - | TRBJ2-7
TGTGCCACCAGAAGACTAGCGGGGGGGCTTTGCGAGCAGTACTTC | CATRRLAGGLCEQYF | TRBV24-1 | TRBD2 | - | TRBJ2-7
TGTGCCAGGGGCGGAAGCGGGTCCCTCCACTTT | CARGGSGSLHF | TRBV2 | - | - | TRBJ1-6
TGCGCCAGCAGCTTGGTTTCAGGGGGGAGGAACAGTTTCGACACCATATATTTT | CASSLVSGGRNSFDTIYF | TRBV5-1 | TRBD1 | - | TRBJ1-3
TGTGCCAGCAGCCAAGGGGGCAGCCAAGAGACCCAGTACTTC | CASSQGGSQETQYF | TRBV3-1/TRBV3-2 | - | - | TRBJ2-5
TGCAGTGCTAGTTCCCCGTTAGAGCCCCAGCATTTT | CSASSPLEPQHF | TRBV20-1 | - | - | TRBJ1-5
TGTGCCAGTAGTATAGGACAGGGGTATGGCTACACCTTC | CASSIGQGYGYTF | TRBV19 | TRBD1 | - | TRBJ1-2
TGTGCCAGTCGGGGTTTCGGGGGCTACACCTTC | CASRGFGGYTF | TRBV19 | - | - | TRBJ1-2
TGTGCCAGCAGTGTTAGGGGCAGGGTTGATCAGAAACTGTTTTTT | CASSVRGRVDQKLFF | TRBV2 | - | - | TRBJ1-4
TGCGCCAGCAGCCAAGTAGGGGGAACTAGCTCCTACGAGCAGTACTTC | CASSQVGGTSSYEQYF | TRBV4-1 | - | - | TRBJ2-7
TGTGCCATCAGTGATCTAGGGGTCAGCACAGATACGCAGTATTTT | CAISDLGVSTDTQYF | TRBV10-3 | - | - | TRBJ2-3
TGTGCCAGCAGTCTGACAGGGGATCGAGGCTACACCTTC | CASSLTGDRGYTF | TRBV12-3/TRBV12-4 | TRBD1 | - | TRBJ1-2
TGTGCCAGCAGTTACCAAGCGGGGGGCCTCTACGAGCAGTACTTC | CASSYQAGGLYEQYF | TRBV6-5 | TRBD2 | - | TRBJ2-7
TGTGCCAGCAGCCCCGGGTCGACGGGCGAGCAGTACTTC | CASSPGSTGEQYF | TRBV7-6 | - | - | TRBJ2-7
TGTGCCAGCAGTTTTCCGGGGGAGCGCGAGCAGTACTTC | CASSFPGEREQYF | TRBV28 | - | - | TRBJ2-7
TGTGCCAGCAGCTTGACTAGCGGGGGGTGGGATGAGCAGTTCTTC | CASSLTSGGWDEQFF | TRBV7-2 | TRBD2 | - | TRBJ2-1
TGTGCCAGCAGCGCCCTACAGGGGGCAGACACCGGGGAGCTGTTTTTT | CASSALQGADTGELFF | TRBV9 | TRBD1 | - | TRBJ2-2
TGTGCCAGCAGCTCACTCCAGGCGGGGGGCACAGATACGCAGTATTTT | CASSSLQAGGTDTQYF | TRBV5-6 | TRBD2 | once | TRBJ2-3
TGTGCCAGCAGCTTAGCGGGGGGGTTCACAGATACGCAGTATTTT | CASSLAGGFTDTQYF | TRBV7-3 | TRBD2 | - | TRBJ2-3
TGCGCCAGCAGCTTGCGGACTAGCGGGGTGGATAATGAGCAGTTCTTC | CASSLRTSGVDNEQFF | TRBV5-1 | TRBD2 | - | TRBJ2-1
TGTGCCAGCACCCGCTACGAGGGGGCTGGCTATGGCTACACCTTC | CASTRYEGAGYGYTF | TRBV6-5 | TRBD1 | once | TRBJ1-2
TGCGCCAGCAGCCGCGAGCCCGGGACAGGGGGCGGCGAGCAGTACTTC | CASSREPGTGGGEQYF | TRBV4-3 | TRBD1 | - | TRBJ2-7
TGTGCCAGCAGCCCCCCGTCCGCAGGGTACTATGGCTACACCTTC | CASSPPSAGYYGYTF | TRBV11-2 | - | - | TRBJ1-2
TGTGCCAGCAGATTGTTCATGAACACTGAAGCTTTCTTT | CASRLFMNTEAFF | TRBV12-3/TRBV12-4 | - | - | TRBJ1-1
TGTGCCAGCAGTCTCGACCGGGACAGGGAAGGCTATGGCTACACCTTC | CASSLDRDREGYGYTF | TRBV28 | TRBD1 | few | TRBJ1-2
TGTGCCAGCAGTTACACCGGGACAGCAAACACCGGGGAGCTGTTTTTT | CASSYTGTANTGELFF | TRBV6-5 | TRBD1 | - | TRBJ2-2
TGTGCCAGCAGCCACCCTAGCAATGAGCAGTTCTTC | CASSHPSNEQFF | TRBV12-3/TRBV12-4 | - | - | TRBJ2-1
TGTGCCAGCAGCGTCGGGAACAGGGTGACTAACTATGGCTACACCTTC | CASSVGNRVTNYGYTF | TRBV5-6 | - | - | TRBJ1-2
TGTGCCATCAGCGGGACAGGGGGTAGAGGAACTGAAGCTTTCTTT | CAISGTGGRGTEAFF | TRBV10-3 | TRBD1 | - | TRBJ1-1
TGTGCCAGCAGCGCAACAGGGAGCTCCTACGAGCAGTACTTC | CASSATGSSYEQYF | TRBV9 | - | - | TRBJ2-7
TGCGCCAGCAGCTTGGATCAGGAGAACACTGAAGCTTTCTTT | CASSLDQENTEAFF | TRBV5-1 | - | - | TRBJ1-1
TGTGCCAGCAGCTTAACGGTGCTAGCGCCCTACAATGAGCAGTTCTTC | CASSLTVLAPYNEQFF | TRBV7-3 | - | - | TRBJ2-1
TGTGCCAGCAGGACGCGGACAGGGGCTTACGAGCAGTACTTC | CASRTRTGAYEQYF | TRBV6-5 | TRBD1 | - | TRBJ2-7
TGTGCCAGCAGCTTCCCTCGGAGGGGGGGCCTTGATTATGAGCAGTTCTTC | CASSFPRRGGLDYEQFF | TRBV7-8 | - | - | TRBJ2-1
TGCGCCAGCAGTCAGGAGACAGCCACTAATGAGCAGTTCTTC | CASSQETATNEQFF | TRBV5-1 | - | - | TRBJ2-1
TGTGCCAGCAGCCTACAGGGTACAGGGAAGGCCGGGGAGCTGTTTTTT | CASSLQGTGKAGELFF | TRBV5-6 | - | - | TRBJ2-2
TGTGCCAGCAGCCGGGACAGGGGGCAGGGGTATGGCTACACCTTC | CASSRDRGQGYGYTF | TRBV7-2 | TRBD1 | - | TRBJ1-2
TGTGCCTGGAGTGTTCACAGGGCTGGGGCCAACGTCCTGACTTTC | CAWSVHRAGANVLTF | TRBV30 | - | - | TRBJ2-6
TGTGCCAGTAGTATAGATAACAGGGGCGGAGAGACCCAGTACTTC | CASSIDNRGGETQYF | TRBV19 | TRBD1 | few | TRBJ2-5
TGCGCCAGCAGCCCGGCGCCCGGCGGGGATGGGACTGAAGCTTTCTTT | CASSPAPGGDGTEAFF | TRBV5-1 | - | - | TRBJ1-1
TGTGCCAGCTCCCGGGGACAGGGGACAAATTCACCCCTCCACTTT | CASSRGQGTNSPLHF | TRBV18 | TRBD1 | - | TRBJ1-6
TGTGCCAGCAGTGAAGGGGACAGCTCTTCCTACGAGCAGTACTTC | CASSEGDSSSYEQYF | TRBV9 | TRBD1 | few | TRBJ2-7
TGTGCCAGCAGTACCGCACAGGGGATGAACACTGAAGCTTTCTTT | CASSTAQGMNTEAFF | TRBV28 | TRBD1 | - | TRBJ1-1
TGTGCCAGCAGCTTGGAGGCTAGCGGGGCTGGCACAGATACGCAGTATTTT | CASSLEASGAGTDTQYF | TRBV5-5 | TRBD2 | - | TRBJ2-3
TGTGCCAGCTCACCACCGGGAGTCCGTATTGAAGCTTTCTTT | CASSPPGVRIEAFF | TRBV18 | - | - | TRBJ1-1
TGTGCCTGGAGTGTGGGCGGGCTTAGCAATCAGCCCCAGCATTTT | CAWSVGGLSNQPQHF | TRBV30 | - | - | TRBJ1-5